A selection of T cell receptor beta chains follows, all from one sample in a study of CD8 T cells in ankylosing spondylitis. TCRdb itself ran the 5' RACE reads through MiXCR, one entry per CDR3 protein. There are some 700,000 distinct CDR3 sequences in the sample; 15% to 20% occur only once, and around 19% lies in the top ten. The source material was blood, either unsorted or a sorted T cell fraction (not recorded which). The receptors originated from a male donor with ankylosing spondylitis. Each CDR3 is given with its conserved first and last residue. The order of the fields is clone size, J gene, V gene, D gene, CDR3 DNA, CDR3 protein. The D gene is left open where the match is weak. Some rows have no size entry. The others give once, few or many, or a class for an expanded clone.

size: few; J: TRBJ1-4; V: TRBV27; D: .; DNA: TGTGCCAGCAGTTTATATGCGGGCACTAATGAAAAACTGTTTTTT; CDR3: CASSLYAGTNEKLFF
size: .; J: TRBJ1-5; V: TRBV12-3/TRBV12-4; D: .; DNA: TGTGCCAGCAGTTTGTCCCAGGGCAAGGGCAAGCAGCCCCAGCATTTT; CDR3: CASSLSQGKGKQPQHF
size: .; J: TRBJ1-2; V: TRBV28; D: TRBD1; DNA: TGTGCCAGCAATCTACGGACAGGGGGCTATGGCTACACCTTC; CDR3: CASNLRTGGYGYTF
size: .; J: TRBJ2-1; V: TRBV4-1; D: TRBD2; DNA: TGCGCCAGCAGCCAAGCGGCGGCGGGGGGGTACAATGAGCAGTTCTTC; CDR3: CASSQAAAGGYNEQFF
size: .; J: TRBJ1-4; V: TRBV28; D: .; DNA: TGTGCCAGCAGTTTATGGGCAGCCTTGGGTGAAAAACTGTTTTTT; CDR3: CASSLWAALGEKLFF
size: .; J: TRBJ2-7; V: TRBV6-5; D: TRBD1; DNA: TGTGCCAGCAGTTACGTCCGAAAAAGTGCCGGGACAGGGCCCTACGAGCAGTACTTC; CDR3: CASSYVRKSAGTGPYEQYF
size: .; J: TRBJ2-2; V: TRBV12-3/TRBV12-4; D: .; DNA: TGTGCCTGCAGGGAGGGGGTAAACACCGGGGAGCTGTTTTTT; CDR3: CACREGVNTGELFF
size: .; J: TRBJ2-3; V: TRBV20-1; D: .; DNA: TGCAGTGCTAGGGTGGGGCTTTACAGCACAGATACGCAGTATTTT; CDR3: CSARVGLYSTDTQYF
size: many; J: TRBJ2-7; V: TRBV12-3/TRBV12-4; D: TRBD2; DNA: TGTGCCAGCAGTTCCCTGACTAGCGGAACCTACGAGCAGTACTTC; CDR3: CASSSLTSGTYEQYF
size: .; J: TRBJ2-4; V: TRBV5-6; D: TRBD2; DNA: TGTGCCAGCAGCTTGGGACTAGCGGGTCTCAAAAACATTCAGTACTTC; CDR3: CASSLGLAGLKNIQYF
size: .; J: TRBJ2-2; V: TRBV7-3; D: .; DNA: TGTGCCAGCAGCCCCCTCGGCGGGGACCCACCCGGGGAGCTGTTTTTT; CDR3: CASSPLGGDPPGELFF
size: many; J: TRBJ1-5; V: TRBV3-1; D: TRBD1; DNA: TGTGCCAGCAGCCAGGGACAGGGTGGTCAGCCCCAGCATTTT; CDR3: CASSQGQGGQPQHF
size: many; J: TRBJ1-2; V: TRBV5-1; D: .; DNA: TGCGCCAGCAGCTCCTCAGGGGCTAGCGGCTACACCTTC; CDR3: CASSSSGASGYTF
size: few; J: TRBJ2-7; V: TRBV6-1; D: .; DNA: TGTGCCAGCAGACGACAGCTAGGTGGTTTCTACGAGCAGTACTTC; CDR3: CASRRQLGGFYEQYF
size: .; J: TRBJ2-2; V: TRBV3-1; D: TRBD2; DNA: TGTGCCAGCAGCCAAGCATTGACTAGCGCCGGGGAGCTGTTTTTT; CDR3: CASSQALTSAGELFF
size: few; J: TRBJ2-4; V: TRBV29-1; D: .; DNA: TGCAGCGTTCCGGGGGGCGCAGGGGATGCTATTCAGTACTTC; CDR3: CSVPGGAGDAIQYF
size: .; J: TRBJ1-2; V: TRBV5-1; D: .; DNA: TGCGCCAGCAGCTTTATGGGTGCGGCTAACTATGGCTACACCTTC; CDR3: CASSFMGAANYGYTF
size: few; J: TRBJ2-7; V: TRBV6-1; D: .; DNA: TGTGCCAGCAGTACGGTACTCAGGTACGAGCAGTACTTC; CDR3: CASSTVLRYEQYF
size: .; J: TRBJ1-5; V: TRBV20-1; D: .; DNA: TGCAGTGCCGCATCCGGGGAAGTAGGCAATCAGCCCCAGCATTTT; CDR3: CSAASGEVGNQPQHF
size: .; J: TRBJ2-5; V: TRBV6-1; D: .; DNA: TGTGCCAGCAGGGGCTCTGGGGTGGAGACCCAGTACTTC; CDR3: CASRGSGVETQYF
size: .; J: TRBJ2-2; V: TRBV7-3; D: TRBD1; DNA: TGTGCCAGCAGGCCTACAGGGGCCGGGGAGCTGTTTTTT; CDR3: CASRPTGAGELFF
size: .; J: TRBJ2-1; V: TRBV12-3/TRBV12-4; D: .; DNA: TGTGCCAGCAGCTTCGGGACGTACAATGAGCAGTTCTTC; CDR3: CASSFGTYNEQFF
size: few; J: TRBJ1-1; V: TRBV5-1; D: .; DNA: TGCGCCAGCAGCTTGGATTCAAGGAGGGATACTGAAGCTTTCTTT; CDR3: CASSLDSRRDTEAFF
size: .; J: TRBJ1-1; V: TRBV18; D: .; DNA: TGTGCCAGCTCCCCGGGGAATCCAGAAGCTTTCTTT; CDR3: CASSPGNPEAFF
size: .; J: TRBJ1-1; V: TRBV3-1; D: TRBD1; DNA: TGTGCCAGCAGCCAGACAGGGTCAAGTGCTGAAGCTTTCTTT; CDR3: CASSQTGSSAEAFF
size: few; J: TRBJ1-1; V: TRBV12-3/TRBV12-4; D: .; DNA: TGTGCCGCCATCTCCGGGGAAAGCACTGAAGCTTTCTTT; CDR3: CAAISGESTEAFF
size: many; J: TRBJ2-1; V: TRBV20-1; D: TRBD2; DNA: TGCAGTGCTATTAAAGCGGGAGCGGCTGATGAGCAGTTCTTC; CDR3: CSAIKAGAADEQFF
size: .; J: TRBJ2-1; V: TRBV2; D: .; DNA: TGTGCCAGCCTGCCTGAGGGATTAGGCCTCAATGAGCAGTTCTTC; CDR3: CASLPEGLGLNEQFF
size: few; J: TRBJ2-7; V: TRBV25-1; D: .; DNA: TGTGCCAGCAGTGCTGCTTGGGGGGAGCAGTACTTC; CDR3: CASSAAWGEQYF
size: many; J: TRBJ2-1; V: TRBV12-3/TRBV12-4; D: .; DNA: TGTGCCAGCAGTTTATTTCTCGGGAGTAGCGGCTACAATGAGCAGTTCTTC; CDR3: CASSLFLGSSGYNEQFF
size: .; J: TRBJ2-3; V: TRBV7-9; D: TRBD1; DNA: TGTGCCAGCAGCTACGACAGGGGTCGTGATACGCAGTATTTT; CDR3: CASSYDRGRDTQYF
size: .; J: TRBJ2-4; V: TRBV12-3/TRBV12-4; D: TRBD2; DNA: TGTGCCAGCAGTTTAAATTTTAGCGGGCCCAAAAACATTCAGTACTTC; CDR3: CASSLNFSGPKNIQYF
size: few; J: TRBJ2-5; V: TRBV9; D: TRBD2; DNA: TGTGCCAGCAGCGAACGCGGGAGGGTGGAGACCCAGTACTTC; CDR3: CASSERGRVETQYF
size: .; J: TRBJ1-2; V: TRBV2; D: .; DNA: TGTGCCAGCAGTGACGCGCACTATGGCTACACCTTC; CDR3: CASSDAHYGYTF
size: .; J: TRBJ1-1; V: TRBV27; D: .; DNA: TGTGCCAGCAGTTTAGGGACATACGGAAACACTGAAGCTTTCTTT; CDR3: CASSLGTYGNTEAFF
size: few; J: TRBJ2-1; V: TRBV29-1; D: TRBD2; DNA: TGCAGCGTTGAAGAGGCTAGCGGGAGCGGCAATGAGCAGTTCTTC; CDR3: CSVEEASGSGNEQFF